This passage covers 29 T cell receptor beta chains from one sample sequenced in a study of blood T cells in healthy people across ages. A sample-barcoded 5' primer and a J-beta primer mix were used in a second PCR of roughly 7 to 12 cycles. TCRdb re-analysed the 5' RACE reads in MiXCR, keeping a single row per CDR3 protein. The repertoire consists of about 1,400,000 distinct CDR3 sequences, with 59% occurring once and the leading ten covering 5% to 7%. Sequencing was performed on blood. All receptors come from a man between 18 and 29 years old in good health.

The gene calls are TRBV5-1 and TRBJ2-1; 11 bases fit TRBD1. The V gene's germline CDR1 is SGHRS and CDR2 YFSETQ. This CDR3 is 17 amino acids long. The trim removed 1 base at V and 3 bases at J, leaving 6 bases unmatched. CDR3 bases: TGCGCCAGCAGCTTGTATTCCGGGACAGGGGGCTACAATGAGCAGTTCTTC. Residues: CASSLYSGTGGYNEQFF.

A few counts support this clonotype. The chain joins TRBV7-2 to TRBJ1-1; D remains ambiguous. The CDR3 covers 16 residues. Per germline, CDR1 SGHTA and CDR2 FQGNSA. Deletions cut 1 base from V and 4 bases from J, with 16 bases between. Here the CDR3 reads CASSLVGSRGGTEAFF. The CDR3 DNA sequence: TGTGCCAGCAGCTTAGTTGGGTCACGCGGTGGCACTGAAGCTTTCTTT. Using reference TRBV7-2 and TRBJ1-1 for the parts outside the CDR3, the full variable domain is GAGVSQSPSNKVTEKGKDVELRCDPISGHTALYWYRQSLGQGLEFLIYFQGNSAPDKSGLPSDRFSAERTGGSVSTLTIQRTQQEDSAVYLCASSLVGSRGGTEAFFGQGTRLTVV.

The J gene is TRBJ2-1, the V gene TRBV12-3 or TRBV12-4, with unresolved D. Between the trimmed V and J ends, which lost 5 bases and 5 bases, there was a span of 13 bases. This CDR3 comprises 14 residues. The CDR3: CASSPFFPNNEQFF. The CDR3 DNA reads TGTGCCAGCAGTCCGTTTTTCCCTAACAATGAGCAGTTCTTC.

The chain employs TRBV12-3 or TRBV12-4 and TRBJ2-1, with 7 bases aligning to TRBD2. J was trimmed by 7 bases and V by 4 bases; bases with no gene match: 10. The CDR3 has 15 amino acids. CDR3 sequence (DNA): TGTGCCAGCAGTTGGGCGGGAGATTTAAGAAATGAGCAGTTCTTC. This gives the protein CASSWAGDLRNEQFF.

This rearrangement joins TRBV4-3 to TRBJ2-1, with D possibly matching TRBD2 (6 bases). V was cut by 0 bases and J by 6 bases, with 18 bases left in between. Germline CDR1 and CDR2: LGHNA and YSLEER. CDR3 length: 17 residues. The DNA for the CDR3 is TGCGCCAGCAGCCAAGATTGGAATGTCGGGGGAATCAATGAGCAGTTCTTC. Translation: CASSQDWNVGGINEQFF.

CDR3 in DNA: TGCAGCGCCTTGGCCGTCGAGAGCTATGGCTACACCTTC. Translation: CSALAVESYGYTF. V usage is TRBV29-1 and J usage is TRBJ1-2; D unresolved. CDR3 length: 13 residues. Germline-derived CDR1 and CDR2 are SQVTM and ANQGSEA. V was trimmed by 7 bases and J by 4 bases, leaving 16 bases between them.

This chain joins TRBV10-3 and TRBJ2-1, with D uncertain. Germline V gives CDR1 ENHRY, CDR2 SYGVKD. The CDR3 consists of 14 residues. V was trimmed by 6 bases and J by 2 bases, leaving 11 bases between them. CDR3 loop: CAIRYSITYNEQFF. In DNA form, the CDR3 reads TGTGCCATCAGATACTCCATTACCTACAATGAGCAGTTCTTC.

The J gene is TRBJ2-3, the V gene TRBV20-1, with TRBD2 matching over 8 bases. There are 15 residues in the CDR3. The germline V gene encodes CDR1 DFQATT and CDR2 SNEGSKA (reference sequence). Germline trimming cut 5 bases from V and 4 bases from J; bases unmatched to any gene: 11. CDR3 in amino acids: CSAGEAGEGADTQYF. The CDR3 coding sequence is TGCAGTGCTGGTGAAGCGGGGGAGGGCGCAGATACGCAGTATTTT.

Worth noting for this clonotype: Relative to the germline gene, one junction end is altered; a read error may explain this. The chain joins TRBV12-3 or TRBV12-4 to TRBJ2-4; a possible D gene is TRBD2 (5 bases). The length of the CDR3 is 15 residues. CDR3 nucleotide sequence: TGTGCCAGCAGTAAACTAGGTAGTACCAAAAACATTCCGTACTTC. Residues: CASSKLGSTKNIPYF.

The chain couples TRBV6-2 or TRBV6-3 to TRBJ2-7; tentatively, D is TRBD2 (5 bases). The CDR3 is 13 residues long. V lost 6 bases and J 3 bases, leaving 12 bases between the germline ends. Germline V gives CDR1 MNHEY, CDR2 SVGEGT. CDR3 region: CASRDLGNYEQYF. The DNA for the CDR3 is TGTGCCAGCAGAGACCTCGGGAACTACGAGCAGTACTTC.

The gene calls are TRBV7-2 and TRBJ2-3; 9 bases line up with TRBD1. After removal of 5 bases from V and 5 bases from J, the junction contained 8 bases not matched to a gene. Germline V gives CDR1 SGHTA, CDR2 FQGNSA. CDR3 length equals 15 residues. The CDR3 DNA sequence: TGTGCCAGCAGCCAACGGACAGGGGCGCAAGATACGCAGTATTTT. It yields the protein CASSQRTGAQDTQYF.

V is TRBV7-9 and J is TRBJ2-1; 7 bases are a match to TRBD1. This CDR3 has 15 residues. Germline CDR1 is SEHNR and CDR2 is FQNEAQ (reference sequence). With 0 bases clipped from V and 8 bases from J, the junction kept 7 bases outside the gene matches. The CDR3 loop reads CASSLARQGGHEQFF. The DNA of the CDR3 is TGTGCCAGCAGCTTAGCAAGACAGGGTGGGCATGAGCAGTTCTTC.

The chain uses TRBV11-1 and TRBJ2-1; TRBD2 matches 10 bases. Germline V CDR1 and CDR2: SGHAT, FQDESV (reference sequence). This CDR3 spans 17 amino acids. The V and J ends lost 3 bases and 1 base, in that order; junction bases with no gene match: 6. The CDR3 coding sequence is TGTGCCAGCAGCTTTTGGGCTAGCGGGAGATCCTACAATGAGCAGTTCTTC. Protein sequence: CASSFWASGRSYNEQFF.

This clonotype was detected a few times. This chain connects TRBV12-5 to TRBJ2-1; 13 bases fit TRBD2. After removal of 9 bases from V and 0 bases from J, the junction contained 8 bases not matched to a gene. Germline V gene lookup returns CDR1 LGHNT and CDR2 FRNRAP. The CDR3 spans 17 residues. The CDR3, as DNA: TGTGCTAGGAGGGGACTAGCGGGGTGGAGCTCCTACAATGAGCAGTTCTTC. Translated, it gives CARRGLAGWSSYNEQFF.

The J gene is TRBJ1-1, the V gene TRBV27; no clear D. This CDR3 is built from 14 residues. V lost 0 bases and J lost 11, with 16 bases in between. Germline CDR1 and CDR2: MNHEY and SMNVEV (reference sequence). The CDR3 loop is CASSLSNLGLGAFF. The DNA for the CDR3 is TGTGCCAGCAGTTTATCGAATCTTGGCCTAGGGGCTTTCTTT.

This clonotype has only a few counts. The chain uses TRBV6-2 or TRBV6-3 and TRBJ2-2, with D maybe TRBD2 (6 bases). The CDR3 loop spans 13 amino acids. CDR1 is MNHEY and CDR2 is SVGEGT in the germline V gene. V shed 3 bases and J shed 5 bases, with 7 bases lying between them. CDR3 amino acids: CASSYAGTGELFF. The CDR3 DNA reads TGTGCCAGCAGTTATGCGGGAACCGGGGAGCTGTTTTTT.

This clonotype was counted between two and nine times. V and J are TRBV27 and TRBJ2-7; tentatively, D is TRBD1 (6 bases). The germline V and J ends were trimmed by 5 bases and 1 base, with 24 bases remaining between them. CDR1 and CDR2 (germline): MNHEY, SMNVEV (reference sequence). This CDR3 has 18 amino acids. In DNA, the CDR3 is TGTGCCAGCAGTCCCAGGGGTTTTCCTACCAGCGGTTCCTACGAGCAGTACTTC. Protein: CASSPRGFPTSGSYEQYF.

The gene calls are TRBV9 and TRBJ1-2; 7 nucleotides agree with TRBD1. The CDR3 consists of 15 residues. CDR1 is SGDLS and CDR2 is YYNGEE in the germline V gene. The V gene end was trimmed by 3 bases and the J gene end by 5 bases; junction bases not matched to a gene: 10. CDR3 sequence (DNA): TGTGCCAGCAGCGGTTACTCCGGGACAGAATATGGCTACACCTTC. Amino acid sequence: CASSGYSGTEYGYTF.

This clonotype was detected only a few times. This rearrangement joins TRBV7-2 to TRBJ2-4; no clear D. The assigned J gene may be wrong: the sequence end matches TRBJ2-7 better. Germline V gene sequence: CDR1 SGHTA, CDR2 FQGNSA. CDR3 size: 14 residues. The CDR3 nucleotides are TGTGCCAGCAGCTTAGTGGTGAGTGGCTACGAGCAGTACTTC. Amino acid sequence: CASSLVVSGYEQYF.

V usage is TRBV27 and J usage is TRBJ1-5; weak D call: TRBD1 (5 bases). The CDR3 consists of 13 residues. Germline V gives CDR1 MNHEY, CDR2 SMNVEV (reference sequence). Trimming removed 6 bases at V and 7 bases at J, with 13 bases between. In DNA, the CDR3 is TGTGCCAGCAGACCGGGGGTGGGGCAGCCCCAGCATTTT. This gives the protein CASRPGVGQPQHF.

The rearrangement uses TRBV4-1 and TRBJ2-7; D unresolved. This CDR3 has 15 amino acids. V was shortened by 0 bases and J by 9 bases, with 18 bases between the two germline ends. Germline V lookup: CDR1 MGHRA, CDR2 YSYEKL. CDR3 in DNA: TGCGCCAGCAGCCAAGATTGGACGGCTGTTGTGGGGCAGTACTTC. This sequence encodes CASSQDWTAVVGQYF.

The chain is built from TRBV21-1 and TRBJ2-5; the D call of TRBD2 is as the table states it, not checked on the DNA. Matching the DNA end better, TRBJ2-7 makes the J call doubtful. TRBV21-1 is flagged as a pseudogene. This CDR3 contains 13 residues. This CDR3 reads CASSATSGNEQYF. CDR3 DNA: TGTGCCAGCAGCGCCACTAGCGGGAACGAGCAGTACTTC.

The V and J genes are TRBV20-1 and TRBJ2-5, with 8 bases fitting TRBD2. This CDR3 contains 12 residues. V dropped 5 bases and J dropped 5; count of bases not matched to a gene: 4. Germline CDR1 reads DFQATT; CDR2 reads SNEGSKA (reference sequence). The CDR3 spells CSAPGGWETQYF. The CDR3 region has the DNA TGCAGTGCTCCGGGGGGGTGGGAGACCCAGTACTTC.

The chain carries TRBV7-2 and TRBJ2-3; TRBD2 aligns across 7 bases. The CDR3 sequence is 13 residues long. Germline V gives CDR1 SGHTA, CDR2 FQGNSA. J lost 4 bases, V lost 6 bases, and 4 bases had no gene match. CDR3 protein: CASRWGGADTQYF. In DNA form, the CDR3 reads TGTGCCAGCAGGTGGGGGGGAGCAGATACGCAGTATTTT.

The CDR3 DNA sequence: TGCAGTGCTACAACCCTGACTAGCGGGTACTACGAGCAGTACTTC. Protein sequence: CSATTLTSGYYEQYF. This chain joins TRBV20-1 and TRBJ2-7, with 10 bases lining up with TRBD2. Germline V lookup: CDR1 DFQATT, CDR2 SNEGSKA (reference sequence). J gave up 3 bases and V 4 bases, and 9 bases lay outside the gene matches. There are 15 residues in the CDR3.

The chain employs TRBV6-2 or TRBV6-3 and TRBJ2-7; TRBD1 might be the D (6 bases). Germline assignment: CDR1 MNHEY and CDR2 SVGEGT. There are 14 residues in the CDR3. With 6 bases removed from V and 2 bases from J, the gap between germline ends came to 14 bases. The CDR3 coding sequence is TGTGCCAGCAGAATCGGGACAAAAGCCTACGAGCAGTACTTC. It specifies CASRIGTKAYEQYF.

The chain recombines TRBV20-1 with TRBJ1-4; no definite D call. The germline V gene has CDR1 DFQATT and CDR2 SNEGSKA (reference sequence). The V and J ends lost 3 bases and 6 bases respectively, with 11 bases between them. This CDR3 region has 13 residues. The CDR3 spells CSARLAGDEKLFF. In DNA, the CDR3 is TGCAGTGCTAGGTTGGCTGGGGATGAAAAACTGTTTTTT.

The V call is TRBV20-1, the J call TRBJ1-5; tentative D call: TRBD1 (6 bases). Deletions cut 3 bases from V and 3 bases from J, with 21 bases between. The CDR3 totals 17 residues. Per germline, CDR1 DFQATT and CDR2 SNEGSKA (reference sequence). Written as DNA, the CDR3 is TGCAGTGCTAGCAGGGGCAGTTTCGGGGGCCTCAATCAGCCCCAGCATTTT. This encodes CSASRGSFGGLNQPQHF.

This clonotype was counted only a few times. CDR3 DNA: TGTGCCAGCAGAGCGCCGGGACTAGCGTCCGGGGAGCTGTTTTTT. It translates to CASRAPGLASGELFF. V and J are TRBV6-5 and TRBJ2-2; 10 bases are a match to TRBD2. The CDR3 covers 15 residues. Losses at the gene ends were 6 bases for V and 6 bases for J; bases not matched to a gene: 7. CDR1 is MNHEY and CDR2 is SVGAGI in the germline V gene.